This T cell receptor (beta chain) derives from a study of blood T cell repertoires in COVID-19. Study-level background: COVID-19 samples collected from the United States, Italy and Spain covered acute and convalescent phases.

Trimming stripped 2 bases from V and 7 bases from J, with 15 bases between. Germline V lookup: CDR1 KGHSH, CDR2 LQKENI. The CDR3 runs to 14 residues. In the original workflow: Nucleated cell number was recorded as an estimate derived from reference gene primer amplification. Generated by immunoSEQ multiplex PCR, the TCRdb table keeps only in-frame clones and is missing some. The V and J calls and clone size come from that table; D and trimming were worked out from the DNA. The sample yields about 200,000 clones, about 84% seen once. Seattle's cohort entered during active infection and was followed longitudinally.

Input material: peripheral blood. This chain links TRBV18 with TRBJ2-7, with D possibly being TRBD1 (6 bases). This TCR was sampled from a person between 65 and 79 years old with COVID-19, enrolled during active disease. The CDR3 is CASSPKTGSVEQYF. For the CDR3, the DNA is TGTGCCAGCTCACCAAAAACAGGGAGTGTTGAGCAGTACTTC.